Below, one T cell receptor (beta chain) is given with its context. Its specificity is not known. The sample originates from a study of cytomegalovirus exposure and HLA in healthy donors. Regarding the study as a whole: Most TCR sequences showed up rarely, but some public TCRs showed up in many donors. Apart from CMV serostatus, no immune exposure information was available. Analysis was performed later, and it showed HLA-associated TCR beta chains to be more clonally expanded than equally common others.

PCR involved 60 Vbeta and 13 Jbeta primers. Assay used: immunoSEQ multiplex PCR; TCRdb lists only in-frame clones, some missing. The sample includes approximately 240,000 clones, almost 85% seen only once; the top ten take over 0.5%. Germline lookup yields CDR1 SGHTA and CDR2 FQGTGA. V lost 5 bases to trimming and J lost 1 base; unmatched junction nucleotides: 2. The CDR3 sequence is 14 residues long. This clonotype was sampled from a woman aged 40-49 years in good health and CMV-seronegative. The chain joins TRBV7-3 to TRBJ1-1; TRBD1 matches 9 bases. The material sequenced was PBMCs. Here the CDR3 DNA reads TGTGCCAGCAGCCCGGGACAGGGGAACACTGAAGCTTTCTTT. This encodes CASSPGQGNTEAFF.